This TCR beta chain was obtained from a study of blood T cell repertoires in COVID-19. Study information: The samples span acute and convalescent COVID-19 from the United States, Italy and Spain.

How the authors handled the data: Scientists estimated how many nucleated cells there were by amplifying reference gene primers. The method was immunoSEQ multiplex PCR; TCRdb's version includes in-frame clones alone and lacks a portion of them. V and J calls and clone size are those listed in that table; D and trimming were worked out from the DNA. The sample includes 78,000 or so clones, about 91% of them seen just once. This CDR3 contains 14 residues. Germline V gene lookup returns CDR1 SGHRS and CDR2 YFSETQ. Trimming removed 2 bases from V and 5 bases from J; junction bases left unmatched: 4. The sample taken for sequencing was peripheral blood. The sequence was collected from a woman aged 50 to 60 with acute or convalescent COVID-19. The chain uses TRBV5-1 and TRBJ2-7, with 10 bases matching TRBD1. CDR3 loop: CASSLGTGAHEQYF. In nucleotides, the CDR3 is TGCGCCAGCAGCTTAGGGACAGGGGCCCACGAGCAGTACTTC.